This is a list of T cell receptor beta chains from one sample in a study of identifying expanded T cells in peripheral blood. TCRdb keeps only in-frame clones here, not all; method: immunoSEQ multiplex PCR. The profile covers tens of thousands of clones, with about nine tenths appearing a single time and under 4.5% taken by the ten largest. Sequencing was done on a sample of blood. All receptors derive from a person aged 18 to 70 in good health. CDR3s include the opening cysteine and the closing phenylalanine or tryptophan. The order of the fields is J gene, clone size, V gene, D gene, CDR3 DNA, CDR3 protein. The D gene is left open where the match is weak. Size is omitted from some rows. Given values are once, few, many or a class for expanded clones.

>TRBJ2-7|-|TRBV7-9|-
TGTGCCAGCAGCCTGTCCTACGAGCAGTACTTC
CASSLSYEQYF
>TRBJ2-5|-|TRBV28|-
TGTGCCAGCAGCACCCGACGGAGTCAAGAGACCCAGTACTTC
CASSTRRSQETQYF
>TRBJ2-7|-|TRBV5-1|-
TGCGCCAGCAATGATGATTTTACAGGGAAGGACGAGCAGTACTTC
CASNDDFTGKDEQYF
>TRBJ1-5|once|TRBV28|-
TGTGCCAGCAGTTTATTCCGGCTTGGCAATCAGCCCCAGCATTTT
CASSLFRLGNQPQHF
>TRBJ1-2|-|TRBV5-1|TRBD1
TGCGCCAGCAGCGTAGGACAGGGGACCTATGGCTACACCTTC
CASSVGQGTYGYTF
>TRBJ2-5|-|TRBV11-2|-
TGTGCCAGCACCCCGCGACGATTCCAGCCCCAAGAGACCCAGTACTTC
CASTPRRFQPQETQYF
>TRBJ2-7|-|TRBV5-4|TRBD1
TGTGCCAGCAGCTTGGCGGACAGGGGCCACGAGCAGTACTTC
CASSLADRGHEQYF
>TRBJ1-1|-|TRBV7-9|-
TGTGCCAGCAGCTTCAAGGGGGGAACTGAAGCTTTCTTT
CASSFKGGTEAFF
>TRBJ2-1|-|TRBV11-2|TRBD2
TGTGCCAGCAGCCCCGCCGGGACTAGCGGGAGGGGTACCTACAATGAGCAGTTCTTC
CASSPAGTSGRGTYNEQFF
>TRBJ2-6|-|TRBV28|-
TGTGCCACCGTTCGCGGCGGGGTCTCTGGGGCCAACGTCCTGACTTTC
CATVRGGVSGANVLTF
>TRBJ2-7|-|TRBV5-4|-
TGTGCCAGCAGCCCGCCTGTGGGGGACGAGCAGTACTTC
CASSPPVGDEQYF
>TRBJ2-5|-|TRBV28|TRBD1
TGTGCCAGCAGTTTATGGCGGGTGGGACAGGACCAAGAGACCCAGTACTTC
CASSLWRVGQDQETQYF
>TRBJ2-3|-|TRBV19|-
TGTGCCAGTAGGAATTCAGGGGGGGATACGCAGTATTTT
CASRNSGGDTQYF
>TRBJ2-7|once|TRBV4-2|TRBD1
TGTGCCAGCAGCCAAGATGAAACAGGGGTCAATCCCTACGAGCAGTACTTC
CASSQDETGVNPYEQYF
>TRBJ2-1|-|TRBV10-1|-
TGCGCCAGCAGTGATAACGGGGGGCACGGAGGTGAGCAGTTCTTC
CASSDNGGHGGEQFF
>TRBJ2-5|-|TRBV4-1|-
TGCGCCAGCGGTAGCGAGACCCAGGAGACCCAGTACTTC
CASGSETQETQYF
>TRBJ1-6|few|TRBV9|-
TGTGCCAGCAGCGTAGGGGCAACGGGAAGCAATTCACCCCTCCACTTT
CASSVGATGSNSPLHF
>TRBJ1-2|-|TRBV2|-
TGTGCCAGCAGTGAAGGGCAGTATGGCTACACCTTC
CASSEGQYGYTF
>TRBJ2-1|-|TRBV5-1|-
TGCGCCAGCAGCTTGGTATACAATGAGCAGTTCTTC
CASSLVYNEQFF
>TRBJ1-4|-|TRBV7-2|-
TGTGCCAGCAGCAGAAACTCCGGGAATGAAAAACTGTTTTTT
CASSRNSGNEKLFF
>TRBJ1-4|-|TRBV7-9|TRBD1
TGTGCCAGCAGCGGACAGGGAAGTGGTGAAAAACTGTTTTTT
CASSGQGSGEKLFF
>TRBJ1-1|-|TRBV7-9|-
TGTGCCAGCAGCCCGCCGACAGAGAGGAACACTGAAGCTTTCTTT
CASSPPTERNTEAFF
>TRBJ1-6|-|TRBV30|TRBD1
TGTGCCTGGGGGCCGGGACAGGGGATATATTCACCCCTCCACTTT
CAWGPGQGIYSPLHF
>TRBJ1-2|few|TRBV11-2|-
TGTGCCAGCAGCTTAGTTCCCCGAACCCTGCGGGGCTACACCTTC
CASSLVPRTLRGYTF
>TRBJ2-1|-|TRBV7-9|TRBD2
TGTGCCAGCAAGCCCGGGAGGGCCACCTACAATGAGCAGTTCTTC
CASKPGRATYNEQFF
>TRBJ2-3|-|TRBV28|-
TGTGCCAGCAGTGGCCGGGGGGCGGATACAGATACGCAGTATTTT
CASSGRGADTDTQYF
>TRBJ2-7|once|TRBV28|TRBD2
TGTGCCAGCGGTAGGGGACTAGCGGGAGGGAGGGACGAGCAGTACTTC
CASGRGLAGGRDEQYF
>TRBJ1-1|-|TRBV5-6|-
TGTGCCAGCAGCTTGGTGAGTCGAGGTCGGGACACTGAAGCTTTCTTT
CASSLVSRGRDTEAFF
>TRBJ2-1|-|TRBV5-3|-
TGTGCCAGAAGCACCTTCCCCAATGAGCAGTTCTTC
CARSTFPNEQFF
>TRBJ2-2|once|TRBV10-1|TRBD2
TGCGCCAGCAGCCCCCTGGGTAGCGGGGGGGCATCCAACGGGGAGCTGTTTTTT
CASSPLGSGGASNGELFF
>TRBJ1-2|-|TRBV6-5|-
TGTGCCAGCAGTTGGTCAGAAGCTAACTATGGCTACACCTTC
CASSWSEANYGYTF
>TRBJ2-3|-|TRBV7-2|-
TGTGCCAGCAGCTTAGTTGTGGCCACAGATACGCAGTATTTT
CASSLVVATDTQYF
>TRBJ1-4|-|TRBV19|-
TGTGCCAGTAGTATTCGGGGTACGGGTAATGAAAAACTGTTTTTT
CASSIRGTGNEKLFF
>TRBJ2-2|-|TRBV13|-
TGTGCCAGCAGCTTTTCCACCGGGGAGCTGTTTTTT
CASSFSTGELFF
>TRBJ1-1|-|TRBV4-1|-
TGCGCCAGCAGCCTCGATCCTGGTACAGGGTACACTGAAGCTTTCTTT
CASSLDPGTGYTEAFF
>TRBJ2-3|-|TRBV4-1|-
TGCGCCAGCAGCCAAGATGGTCGGGGCACAGATACGCAGTATTTT
CASSQDGRGTDTQYF
>TRBJ2-7|once|TRBV7-2|-
TGTGCCAGCAGCGCTTGGGACCTCAGCGGGCAGTACTTC
CASSAWDLSGQYF
>TRBJ2-7|-|TRBV7-9|-
TGTGCCAGCAGCTTCTCCGGGGGAGCGGGCCCGCTAGGCGAGCAGTACTTC
CASSFSGGAGPLGEQYF
>TRBJ2-6|few|TRBV10-3|-
TGTGCCATCTGGTGGTCTGGGGCCAACGTCCTGACTTTC
CAIWWSGANVLTF
>TRBJ2-5|-|TRBV2|-
TGTGCCAGCAGCGCGATCAGTGGTTGGGAGACCCAGTACTTC
CASSAISGWETQYF
>TRBJ1-2|once|TRBV28|-
TGTGCCAGCAGCCACGGACGTGGCTACACCTTC
CASSHGRGYTF
>TRBJ2-7|-|TRBV19|-
TGTGCCAGTAGTATTCAGGGGACTATGAGCTCCTACGAGCAGTACTTC
CASSIQGTMSSYEQYF
>TRBJ2-7|-|TRBV5-6|-
TGTGCCAGCAGCTTTTTGGGGTACGAGCAGTACTTC
CASSFLGYEQYF
>TRBJ1-3|-|TRBV5-4|TRBD1
TGTGCCAGCAGCTTGATAGGACAGGGCTCTGGAAACACCATATATTTT
CASSLIGQGSGNTIYF
>TRBJ2-5|-|TRBV6-6|TRBD2
TGTGCCAGCAACGTAGCGGGGGGTAACCAAGAGACCCAGTACTTC
CASNVAGGNQETQYF
>TRBJ2-5|-|TRBV9|-
TGTGCCAGCAGCGTCGGGGAAGGGTACCAAGAGACCCAGTACTTC
CASSVGEGYQETQYF
>TRBJ1-5|-|TRBV11-2|TRBD1
TGTGCCAGCAGCCTTGGACAGGGCGGACAGCCCCAGCATTTT
CASSLGQGGQPQHF
>TRBJ1-3|few|TRBV7-7|-
TGTGCCAGCAGTTCCGGACCCGGAAACACCATATATTTT
CASSSGPGNTIYF
>TRBJ2-7|-|TRBV29-1|-
TGCAGCGTCGACGTTGGGGAGAGCTACGAGCAGTACTTC
CSVDVGESYEQYF
>TRBJ1-1|-|TRBV5-4|TRBD1
TGTGCCAGCAGCGGGGGGGGACAGGGATCTGAAGCTTTCTTT
CASSGGGQGSEAFF
>TRBJ2-7|once|TRBV7-9|-
TGTGCCAGCAGCTTAACACTTACCTACGAGCAGTACTTC
CASSLTLTYEQYF
>TRBJ1-2|-|TRBV11-2|TRBD1
TGTGCCAGCAGCTCTATACGAGACAGGGATCTTGGCTACACCTTC
CASSSIRDRDLGYTF
>TRBJ2-7|-|TRBV15|-
TGTGCCACCAGCAGAAATCTGGGCGGCGATTACGAGCAGTACTTC
CATSRNLGGDYEQYF
>TRBJ1-6|-|TRBV6-1|-
TGTGCCAGCAGTAGGGGGGCAAATTCACCCCTCCACTTT
CASSRGANSPLHF
>TRBJ2-7|-|TRBV28|-
TGTGCCAGCAGTTTCCCCTCCCGATACGAGCAGTACTTC
CASSFPSRYEQYF
>TRBJ2-5|-|TRBV29-1|TRBD1
TGCAGCGGGGACAGGGCCCACGGGGGGACCCAGTACTTC
CSGDRAHGGTQYF
>TRBJ2-2|-|TRBV6-4|-
TGTGCCAGCAGTGACTCGAAGGCATCCGGGGAGCTGTTTTTT
CASSDSKASGELFF
>TRBJ2-1|-|TRBV2|-
TGTGCCAGCAGTCTGAGGAATGAGCAGTTCTTC
CASSLRNEQFF
>TRBJ2-7|-|TRBV11-2|TRBD2
TGTGCCAGCAGCTCCCTAGCGGGAGCCCCCCTGGACGAGCAGTACTTC
CASSSLAGAPLDEQYF